This T cell receptor (beta chain) was identified during a study of blood T cells in healthy people across ages. There are 17 residues in the CDR3. The germline V gene has CDR1 LGHNA and CDR2 YSLEER. Losses at the gene ends were 3 bases for V and 2 bases for J; bases not matched to a gene: 7. Primed by a sample-barcoded 5' primer and a J-beta primer mix, a second PCR proceeded for 7 to 11 cycles. TCRdb reprocessed the 5' RACE reads via MiXCR and lists one record per CDR3 protein. The table lists nearly 800,000 distinct CDR3 sequences, approximately 25% of them singletons. The same specimen was also included in a second study, on T cells of mothers and their children. From that paper: With the M1S primer of the second PCR, sample barcodes and 2-4 random nucleotides were added. Each mother gave over 9.5 million TCR beta CDR3 reads; each child, several million. A slight, non-significant increase in overlap was found for related mother-child pairs relative to unrelated pairs. Detection of persistent microchimeric T cell clones did not occur.

The chain is built from TRBV4-3 and TRBJ2-1; 10 bases map to TRBD1. The sample consisted of blood. The TCR was taken from a boy aged 10-17 years in good health. This chain's CDR3 is CASSQDTGTGAYNEQFF. The DNA for the CDR3 is TGCGCCAGCAGCCAGGATACCGGGACAGGGGCCTACAATGAGCAGTTCTTC.